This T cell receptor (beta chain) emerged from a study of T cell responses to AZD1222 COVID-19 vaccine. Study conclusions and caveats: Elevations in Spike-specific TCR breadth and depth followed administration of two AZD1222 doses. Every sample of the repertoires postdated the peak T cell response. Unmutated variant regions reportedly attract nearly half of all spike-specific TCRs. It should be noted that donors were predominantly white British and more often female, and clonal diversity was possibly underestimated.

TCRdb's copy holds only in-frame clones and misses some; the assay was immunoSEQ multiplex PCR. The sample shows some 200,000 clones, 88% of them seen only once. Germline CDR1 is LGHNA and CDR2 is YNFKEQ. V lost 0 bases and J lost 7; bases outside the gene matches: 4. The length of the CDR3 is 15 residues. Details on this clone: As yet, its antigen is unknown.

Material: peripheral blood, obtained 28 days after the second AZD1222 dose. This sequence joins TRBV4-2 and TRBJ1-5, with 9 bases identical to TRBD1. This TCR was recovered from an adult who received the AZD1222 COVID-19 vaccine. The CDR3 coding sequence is TGTGCCAGCAGCCAAGAGGGACAGGGCGGACAGCCCCAGCATTTT. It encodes CASSQEGQGGQPQHF.